This entry lists 10 T cell receptor beta chains sequenced from one sample in a study of cytomegalovirus exposure and HLA in healthy donors. Use of 60 Vbeta and 13 Jbeta primers characterized the PCR. Some clones are missing from TCRdb's copy, which holds only in-frame ones; the method was immunoSEQ multiplex PCR. The sample includes 140,000 to 150,000 clones, about 10% of them seen just once. Source material: PBMCs. The receptors stem from a man in his fifties in good health and CMV-seronegative.

The gene calls are TRBV2 and TRBJ2-1, with TRBD1 as a possible D gene (6 bases). Germline assignment: CDR1 SNHLY and CDR2 FYNNEI. CDR3 length: 13 amino acids. The V end was cut by 3 bases, the J end by 8 bases, with 11 bases between. DNA of the CDR3: TGTGCCAGCAGTGACTACCGACAGGATGAGCAGTTCTTC. Its translation: CASSDYRQDEQFF.

This clone was detected only a few times. This chain joins TRBV6-1 and TRBJ2-7, with a weak D call TRBD1 (6 bases). V was trimmed by 5 bases and J by 4 bases, leaving 12 bases between them. Germline V gives CDR1 MNHNS, CDR2 SASEGT. CDR3 length: 13 amino acids. The CDR3 protein is CASSSTRGYEQYF. In nucleotides, the CDR3 is TGTGCCAGCAGTTCCACCAGGGGTTACGAGCAGTACTTC.

This clone was seen a few times. Here the CDR3 reads CASSFGRFYYEQYF. The CDR3 bases are TGTGCCAGCAGCTTCGGCAGGTTTTACTACGAGCAGTACTTC. This sequence joins TRBV7-8 and TRBJ2-7; no clear D gene. The CDR3 covers 14 residues. Trimming took off 3 bases at V and 3 bases at J, with 12 bases between the two ends. Per germline, CDR1 SGHVS and CDR2 FQNEAQ.

This clone was seen more than once but under ten times. Here the CDR3 DNA reads TGTGCCAGCAGCCAGGGTCCCAGGGGGCGGTTTGACGAGCAGTACTTC. It is translated as CASSQGPRGRFDEQYF. The gene calls are TRBV14 and TRBJ2-7; TRBD1 agrees at 8 bases. Germline loops: CDR1 SGHDN, CDR2 FVKESK. The CDR3 is 16 amino acids. The junction had 12 bases not matched to a gene; V was cut back by 3 bases and J by 5 bases.

There are a few counts of this clone. V is TRBV2 and J is TRBJ1-2; TRBD1 is a possible D gene (6 bases). The CDR3 is made up of 14 amino acids. Germline V gene sequence: CDR1 SNHLY, CDR2 FYNNEI. V lost 6 bases and J lost 4, with 15 bases in between. The CDR3 reads CASRDLGAGYGYTF. The DNA of the CDR3 is TGTGCCAGCAGAGACTTGGGGGCGGGCTATGGCTACACCTTC.

This clone has just a few counts. J is TRBJ2-2 and V is TRBV30; D is perhaps TRBD2 (6 bases). The CDR3 totals 15 residues. Per germline, CDR1 GTSNPN and CDR2 SVGIG (reference sequence). Trimming took 4 bases from V and 5 from J, leaving 17 bases between them. CDR3: CAWTPRAGRTGELFF. The CDR3 region has the DNA TGTGCCTGGACCCCGAGGGCGGGACGAACCGGGGAGCTGTTTTTT.

Only a few counts were recorded for this clone. This chain uses TRBV7-6 with TRBJ1-1, with a tentative D call TRBD1 (5 bases). This CDR3 is built from 15 residues. CDR1 SGHVS and CDR2 FNYEAQ come from the germline V gene. Trimming removed 2 bases at V and 0 bases at J, with 10 bases between. The CDR3 bases are TGTGCCAGCAGCTTATCCGGGGGGATGAACACTGAAGCTTTCTTT. As protein: CASSLSGGMNTEAFF.

A few counts support this clone. The chain is built from TRBV27 and TRBJ2-7; 9 nucleotides line up with TRBD1. From germline, CDR1 is MNHEY and CDR2 SMNVEV (reference sequence). CDR3 length equals 16 residues. V was pared by 2 bases and J by 3 bases, with 8 bases of the junction left unmatched. CDR3 in DNA: TGTGCCAGCAGTTTAATTAGCCGGACAGGGGACTACGAGCAGTACTTC. Protein sequence: CASSLISRTGDYEQYF.

The gene calls are TRBV18 and TRBJ2-1, with TRBD2 as a possible D gene (5 bases). The ends were cut back, 2 bases at V and 10 bases at J, with 15 bases in the middle. The CDR3 totals 14 residues. CDR1 and CDR2 (germline): KGHSH, LQKENI. The CDR3 DNA is TGTGCCAGCTCACCAAGTCAAGCGGAGGCCGAGCAGTTCTTC. It encodes CASSPSQAEAEQFF.

To note about this clone: This sample also contains other DNA sequences that code for the same CDR3. The gene calls are TRBV2 and TRBJ2-1; 9 bases agree with TRBD2. The CDR3 length is 15 residues. Trimming at V came to 7 bases and at J to 7 bases, leaving 11 bases not matched to a gene. CDR1 SNHLY and CDR2 FYNNEI come from the germline V gene. CDR3 sequence (DNA): TGTGCCAGCAATCGAGCGGGGGGCGGGGGGAATGAGCAGTTCTTC. Its translation is CASNRAGGGGNEQFF.